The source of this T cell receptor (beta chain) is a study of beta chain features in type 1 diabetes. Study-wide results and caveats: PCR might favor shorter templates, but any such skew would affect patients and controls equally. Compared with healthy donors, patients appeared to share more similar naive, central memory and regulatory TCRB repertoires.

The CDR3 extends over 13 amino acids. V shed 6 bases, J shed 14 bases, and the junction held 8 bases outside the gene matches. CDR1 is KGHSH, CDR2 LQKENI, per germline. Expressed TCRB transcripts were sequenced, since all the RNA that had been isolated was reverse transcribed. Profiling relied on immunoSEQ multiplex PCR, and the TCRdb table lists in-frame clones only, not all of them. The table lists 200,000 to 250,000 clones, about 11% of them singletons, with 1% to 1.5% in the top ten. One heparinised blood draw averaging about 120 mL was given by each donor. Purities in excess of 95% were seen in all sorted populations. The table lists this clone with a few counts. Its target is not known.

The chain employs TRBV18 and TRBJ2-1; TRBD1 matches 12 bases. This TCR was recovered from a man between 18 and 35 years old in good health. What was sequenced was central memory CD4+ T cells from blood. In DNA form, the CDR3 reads TGTGCCAGCTCCCCAACCGGGACAGGGGGCGAGTTCTTC. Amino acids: CASSPTGTGGEFF.